This T cell receptor beta chain was observed in a study of identical twins. Regarding the study as a whole: Twins' excess sharing was less marked for out-of-frame beta sequences. Out-of-frame alpha sequences common to twins were enriched for low generation probability.

Germline V gene data show CDR1 as LGHDT and CDR2 as YNNKEL (reference sequence). This CDR3 comprises 12 residues. Trimming cost V 4 bases and J 8 bases, with 8 bases left between them. Of note for this clonotype: No antigen is known for it.

Template switching, a step in the protocol, added a universal primer site, and cDNA carried unique molecular identifiers. TCRdb redid the calling of the 5' RACE reads with MiXCR, one entry per CDR3 protein. The data show under 400,000 distinct CDR3 sequences, with around 9% seen just once and 7.5% to 9.5% held by the top ten. The sequence came from a woman aged 45-59 years in good health. The specimen sequenced was naive T cells sorted from blood. The chain recombines TRBV3-1 with TRBJ1-4; D uncertain. In DNA form, the CDR3 reads TGTGCCAGCAGCCTCGACACCGAAAAACTGTTTTTT. Amino acid sequence: CASSLDTEKLFF.